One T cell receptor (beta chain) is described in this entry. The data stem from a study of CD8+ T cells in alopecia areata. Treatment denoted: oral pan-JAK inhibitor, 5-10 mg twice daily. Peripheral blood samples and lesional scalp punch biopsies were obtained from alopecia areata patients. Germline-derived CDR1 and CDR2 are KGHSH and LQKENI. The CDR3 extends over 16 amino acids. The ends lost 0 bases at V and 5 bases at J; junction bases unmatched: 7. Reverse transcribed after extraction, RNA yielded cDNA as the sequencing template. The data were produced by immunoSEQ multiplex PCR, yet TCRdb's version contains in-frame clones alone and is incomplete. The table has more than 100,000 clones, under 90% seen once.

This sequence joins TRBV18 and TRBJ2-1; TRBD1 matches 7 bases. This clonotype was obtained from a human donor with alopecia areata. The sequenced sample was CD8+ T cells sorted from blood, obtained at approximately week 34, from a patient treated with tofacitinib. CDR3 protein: CASSPPIGTANNEQFF. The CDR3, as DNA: TGTGCCAGCTCACCACCGATCGGGACAGCAAACAATGAGCAGTTCTTC.